This T cell receptor (beta chain) originates from a study of T cell repertoires in cytomegalovirus infection. Study details: It can be stated that public TCR beta signatures indicated CMV infection as well as a matching HLA type. Study results and caveats: Dominating the ex vivo response were HLA-C-restricted CMV-specific TCR beta clonotypes. The study identified carriers of CMV plus the relevant HLA from cumulative public TCR beta family frequency.

MiXCR, run by TCRdb on the reads, gives a single entry per CDR3 protein. The data show roughly 730,000 distinct CDR3 sequences, 30% to 35% seen once. Note on this clonotype: The target antigen is unknown.

The V gene end was trimmed by 5 bases and the J gene end by 2 bases; junction bases not matched to a gene: 6. This CDR3 spans 14 amino acids. Germline CDR1 is SEHNR and CDR2 is FQNEAQ (reference sequence). The rearrangement joins TRBV7-9 to TRBJ2-7, with TRBD1 matching over 7 bases. The receptor's source is a human donor in good health (CMV status not recorded). Some clones in this sample may be carry-over from other donors' samples. The sample consisted of cultured PBMCs, taken from culture after CMV antigen stimulation. CDR3 protein: CASSQQGFPYEQYF. The CDR3, as DNA: TGTGCCAGCAGCCAACAGGGGTTCCCCTACGAGCAGTACTTC.